This is a list of T cell receptor beta chains from one sample in a study of T cell repertoires in cytomegalovirus infection. Antigens of these TCRs are unknown. TCRdb re-called the reads with MiXCR, one entry per CDR3 protein. The table shows more than 30,000 distinct CDR3 sequences, with about 48% occurring only once. Specimen: CD8+ T cells from cultured PBMCs, collected from culture after CMV antigen stimulation. The receptors here all came from a human donor in good health (CMV status not recorded). Some clones in this sample may be carry-over from other donors' samples. The CDR3 runs from the conserved cysteine through the conserved F or W. The D gene is left open where the match is weak. Expanded clones get a size class; other rows say once, few or many, or leave the size out.

d_call j_call clone_size v_call cdr3_aa cdr3_nt
TRBD1 TRBJ1-2 few TRBV12-3/TRBV12-4 CASSTGQGEVYGYTF TGTGCCAGCAGTACGGGACAGGGGGAGGTCTATGGCTACACCTTC
- TRBJ2-1 - TRBV9 CASSVGGARYNEQFF TGTGCCAGCAGCGTAGGGGGAGCCCGCTACAATGAGCAGTTCTTC
- TRBJ2-7 - TRBV4-1 CASSQDSVNEQYF TGCGCCAGCAGCCAAGATTCTGTAAACGAGCAGTACTTC
- TRBJ2-2 - TRBV20-1 CSARNPGEDTGELFF TGCAGTGCTAGAAATCCGGGGGAGGACACCGGGGAGCTGTTTTTT
TRBD1 TRBJ2-1 - TRBV5-1 CASSLGQGIHNEQFF TGCGCCAGCAGCTTGGGACAGGGAATCCACAATGAGCAGTTCTTC
- TRBJ2-3 - TRBV7-6 CASSPWNTDTQYF TGTGCCAGCAGCCCATGGAACACAGATACGCAGTATTTT
TRBD2 TRBJ2-7 - TRBV7-2 CASSLGGVSSYEQYF TGTGCCAGCAGCTTGGGAGGGGTGAGCTCCTACGAGCAGTACTTC
- TRBJ1-4 - TRBV7-8 CASSLVLGVGEKLFF TGTGCCAGCAGCTTAGTCCTCGGGGTGGGCGAAAAACTGTTTTTT
- TRBJ2-1 - TRBV12-3/TRBV12-4 CASSAYSGSNEQFF TGTGCCAGCAGTGCCTATAGCGGTTCCAATGAGCAGTTCTTC
TRBD1 TRBJ2-7 - TRBV2 CASFLYSGQSSYEQYF TGTGCCAGCTTCCTTTACTCGGGACAGAGCTCCTACGAGCAGTACTTC
TRBD2 TRBJ2-1 - TRBV4-2 CASSQDASGAVEQFF TGTGCCAGCAGCCAAGACGCTAGCGGAGCGGTTGAGCAGTTCTTC
- TRBJ2-7 - TRBV7-4 CASSSEVNPYEQYF TGTGCCAGCAGCTCAGAGGTCAATCCCTACGAGCAGTACTTC
- TRBJ1-2 - TRBV4-2 CASSPRTEPNYGYTF TGTGCCAGCAGCCCGCGGACAGAGCCTAACTATGGCTACACCTTC
TRBD2 TRBJ2-3 few TRBV20-1 CSARVPSGRFRDTQYF TGCAGTGCTAGAGTGCCTAGCGGGAGGTTCAGGGATACGCAGTATTTT
- TRBJ2-1 - TRBV24-1 CATSDPKDYSNEQFF TGTGCCACCAGTGACCCTAAGGACTATTCCAATGAGCAGTTCTTC
- TRBJ2-7 - TRBV28 CASSFSPGMRRQYF TGTGCCAGCAGTTTCTCTCCAGGTATGAGGCGGCAGTACTTC
- TRBJ2-2 - TRBV5-1 CASSLARGLLWSDTGELFF TGCGCCAGCAGCTTGGCCAGGGGACTCCTATGGTCGGACACCGGGGAGCTGTTTTTT
- TRBJ1-4 - TRBV7-2 CASSLLTGRFEKLFF TGTGCCAGCAGCCTTTTGACAGGCAGATTTGAAAAACTGTTTTTT
- TRBJ2-1 - TRBV3-1 CASSRTTVSYNEQFF TGTGCCAGCAGCCGAACGACAGTTTCCTACAATGAGCAGTTCTTC
- TRBJ2-1 once TRBV27 CASSLSGNSYNEQFF TGTGCCAGCAGTTTAAGCGGAAACTCCTACAATGAGCAGTTCTTC
TRBD1 TRBJ1-2 - TRBV12-3/TRBV12-4 CASSARTGGLYGYTF TGTGCCAGCAGCGCTCGGACAGGGGGCTTATATGGCTACACCTTC
TRBD1 TRBJ1-1 few TRBV5-1 CASSRGQPEAFF TGCGCCAGCAGCCGGGGACAGCCTGAAGCTTTCTTT
TRBD1 TRBJ1-5 once TRBV4-2 CASSQEGQSNQPQHF TGTGCCAGCAGCCAAGAGGGACAGAGCAATCAGCCCCAGCATTTT
- TRBJ2-1 few TRBV7-9 CASSPGSYNEQFF TGTGCCAGCAGCCCAGGCTCCTACAATGAGCAGTTCTTC
- TRBJ1-1 - TRBV11-3 CASSFEENTEAFF TGTGCCAGCAGCTTCGAGGAGAACACTGAAGCTTTCTTT
TRBD1 TRBJ1-5 - TRBV14 CASSPSAGQGGQPQHF TGTGCCAGCAGCCCATCTGCGGGACAGGGAGGACAGCCCCAGCATTTT
- TRBJ2-7 few TRBV11-2 CASSLTRDNFYEQYF TGTGCCAGCAGCTTGACCCGGGACAACTTCTACGAGCAGTACTTC
- TRBJ1-1 - TRBV12-3/TRBV12-4 CASSLSWNTEAFF TGTGCCAGCAGTTTGTCCTGGAACACTGAAGCTTTCTTT
- TRBJ2-7 - TRBV7-4 CASSSTSDHVYEQYF TGTGCCAGCAGCTCAACTTCGGACCATGTCTACGAGCAGTACTTC
TRBD1 TRBJ2-7 - TRBV7-4 CASSFRDRNTYEQYF TGTGCCAGCAGCTTTAGGGACAGAAATACCTACGAGCAGTACTTC
TRBD1 TRBJ1-5 - TRBV7-8 CASSTDRVNQPQHF TGTGCCAGCAGCACGGACAGGGTCAATCAGCCCCAGCATTTT
- TRBJ2-1 - TRBV7-2 CASSSSRTGAYNEQFF TGTGCCAGCAGCTCCTCCCGAACGGGAGCCTACAATGAGCAGTTCTTC
TRBD1 TRBJ1-2 - TRBV4-2 CASSHTERTGGPNGYTF TGTGCCAGCAGCCACACCGAACGGACAGGGGGACCTAATGGCTACACCTTC
- TRBJ2-1 - TRBV7-9 CASIKGGREQFF TGTGCCAGCATCAAAGGCGGTCGCGAGCAGTTCTTC